Below are 20 T cell receptor beta chains sequenced from a single sample in a study of OX40 agonist ivuxolimab in advanced cancers. Measured with immunoSEQ multiplex PCR; TCRdb has only the in-frame clones, and not every one. The repertoire holds roughly 54,000 clones, with roughly 91% as singletons. This specimen was CD4+ or CD8+ T cells sorted from blood, taken in a trial of the OX40 agonist ivuxolimab. The receptor source for this set is an adult with an advanced solid tumor such as melanoma, head and neck, liver or kidney cancer.

The CDR3 sequence: CASRPLTARSAFF. In nucleotides, the CDR3 is TGTGCCAGCAGGCCCCTGACCGCCCGGTCGGCTTTCTTT. The chain links TRBV6-5 to TRBJ1-1; the D is unclear. The CDR3 spans 13 residues. Germline V gene lookup returns CDR1 MNHEY and CDR2 SVGAGI. Trimming took 6 bases from V and 11 from J, leaving 19 bases between them.

The chain joins TRBV28 to TRBJ1-5; D uncertain. Germline-derived CDR1 and CDR2 are MDHEN and SYDVKM. CDR3 size: 13 residues. The V gene lost 3 bases and the J gene lost 3 bases, with 6 bases spanning the gap. The CDR3 region is CASSFTVNQPQHF. CDR3 DNA: TGTGCCAGCAGTTTTACAGTCAATCAGCCCCAGCATTTT.

V gene TRBV11-2 combines with J gene TRBJ2-7, with 14 positions matching TRBD2. The trim removed 1 base at V and 2 bases at J, leaving 1 base unmatched. CDR3 length: 16 amino acids. CDR1 is SGHAT, CDR2 FQNNGV, per germline. The CDR3 DNA reads TGTGCCAGCAGCTTAGGACTAGCGGGAGGGACCTACGAGCAGTACTTC. Translation: CASSLGLAGGTYEQYF. The full variable domain, rest sourced from reference TRBV11-2 and TRBJ2-7, is EAGVAQSPRYKIIEKRQSVAFWCNPISGHATLYWYQQILGQGPKLLIQFQNNGVVDDSQLPKDRFSAERLKGVDSTLKIQPAKLEDSAVYLCASSLGLAGGTYEQYFGPGTRLTVT.

This chain joins TRBV6-6 and TRBJ2-2, with D perhaps matching TRBD2 (5 bases). Germline V gives CDR1 MNHNY, CDR2 SVGAGI (reference sequence). The V end was cut by 0 bases, the J end by 7 bases, with 9 bases between. This CDR3 is built from 14 residues. The chain's CDR3 is CASSYSVGGGELFF. CDR3 bases: TGTGCCAGCAGTTACTCAGTCGGAGGCGGGGAGCTGTTTTTT.

The chain employs TRBV11-2 and TRBJ2-2; 8 bases are shared with TRBD1. This CDR3 contains 18 residues. V shed 4 bases and J 1 base; nucleotides not matched to a gene: 11. The germline CDR1 and CDR2 sequences are SGHAT and FQNNGV. The CDR3 protein is CASSSLFRTGLNTGELFF. CDR3 bases: TGTGCCAGCAGCTCCCTCTTTAGGACAGGGCTGAACACCGGGGAGCTGTTTTTT.

The rearrangement joins TRBV7-6 to TRBJ2-2; D not certain. CDR1 is SGHVS, CDR2 FNYEAQ, per germline. Trimming removed 7 bases from V and 5 bases from J, with 5 bases in between. The CDR3 is 11 residues long. CDR3 in amino acids: CASTKTGELFF. The DNA for the CDR3 is TGTGCCAGCACCAAAACCGGGGAGCTGTTTTTT.

The gene calls are TRBV28 and TRBJ1-1; D may be TRBD1 (5 bases). With 3 bases removed from V and 7 bases from J, the gap between germline ends came to 18 bases. CDR3 length: 15 residues. In germline, CDR1 is MDHEN, CDR2 SYDVKM. The CDR3 here is CASSLGPTRPSEAFF. The CDR3 DNA reads as TGTGCCAGCAGTTTGGGGCCCACTCGACCCAGTGAAGCTTTCTTT. The entire variable domain, with the rest obtained from reference TRBV28 and TRBJ1-1, is as follows: DVKVTQSSRYLVKRTGEKVFLECVQDMDHENMFWYRQDPGLGLRLIYFSYDVKMKEKGDIPEGYSVSREKKERFSLILESASTNQTSMYLCASSLGPTRPSEAFFGQGTRLTVV.

This chain joins TRBV19 and TRBJ2-7, with 11 bases lining up with TRBD1. The CDR3 runs to 14 residues. Germline V gene lookup returns CDR1 LNHDA and CDR2 SQIVND (reference sequence). V shed 5 bases, J shed 3 bases, and the junction held 3 bases outside the gene matches. The DNA for the CDR3 is TGTGCCAGTAGTGGGACAGGGGGACTCTACGAGCAGTACTTC. Amino acid sequence: CASSGTGGLYEQYF.

V and J are TRBV2 and TRBJ1-1; a possible D gene is TRBD1 (6 bases). This CDR3 is built from 13 residues. Between the trimmed V and J ends, which lost 5 bases and 6 bases, there was a span of 13 bases. Germline V gene lookup returns CDR1 SNHLY and CDR2 FYNNEI. The CDR3 loop is CASSPGVGAEAFF. The DNA for the CDR3 is TGTGCCAGCAGTCCAGGGGTGGGGGCTGAAGCTTTCTTT.

V and J are TRBV19 and TRBJ2-1; D is possibly TRBD2 (6 bases). Germline values: CDR1 LNHDA, CDR2 SQIVND (reference sequence). The CDR3 is made up of 16 amino acids. V was shortened by 2 bases and J by 1 base, with 12 bases between the two germline ends. The CDR3 reads CASSIPFSGSYNEQFF. In nucleotides, the CDR3 is TGTGCCAGTAGTATACCGTTTAGCGGATCCTACAATGAGCAGTTCTTC.

This chain links TRBV4-2 with TRBJ1-4; 10 bases match TRBD1. J lost 7 bases, V lost 6 bases, and 8 bases had no gene match. The CDR3 runs to 15 residues. Per germline, CDR1 LGHNA and CDR2 YNFKEQ. The CDR3 nucleotides are TGTGCCAGCAGACCTCGGACAGGGGGAGGTGAAAAACTGTTTTTT. It specifies CASRPRTGGGEKLFF.

This CDR3 is CASSRPGLNTQYF. The CDR3 DNA reads as TGTGCCAGCAGCCGCCCGGGGTTGAATACGCAGTATTTT. V is TRBV11-2 and J is TRBJ2-3; D may be TRBD2 (5 bases). The CDR3 totals 13 residues. V lost 5 bases to trimming and J lost 7 bases, with 13 bases between them. The V gene's germline CDR1 is SGHAT and CDR2 FQNNGV.

This clone was detected only once. J is TRBJ2-2 and V is TRBV5-4; D is unclear. Trimming pared 4 bases from V and 1 base from J, leaving 14 bases between. Germline-derived CDR1 and CDR2 are SGHNT and YYREEE (reference sequence). The CDR3 consists of 16 residues. In DNA, the CDR3 is TGTGCCAGCAGCCTAGGACCGCTCTTGAACACCGGGGAGCTGTTTTTT. Encoded protein: CASSLGPLLNTGELFF.

This rearrangement joins TRBV9 to TRBJ2-3, with D perhaps matching TRBD1 (7 bases). Per the germline V gene, CDR1 is SGDLS and CDR2 is YYNGEE. This CDR3 has 15 residues. The V and J ends lost 0 bases and 3 bases respectively, with 11 bases between them. CDR3 bases: TGTGCCAGCAGCGTAGAGACAGGGAGGACAGATACGCAGTATTTT. It codes for CASSVETGRTDTQYF.

CDR3 loop: CASSVDGGLMAGELFF. The CDR3 bases are TGTGCCAGCAGCGTAGACGGCGGGCTCATGGCCGGGGAGCTGTTTTTT. This chain links TRBV9 with TRBJ2-2, with D tentatively TRBD2 (5 bases). CDR1 is SGDLS, CDR2 YYNGEE, per germline. This CDR3 contains 16 residues. V dropped 0 bases and J dropped 6 bases, with 15 bases sitting between them.

The chain employs TRBV25-1 and TRBJ2-5; D is uncertain. CDR1 and CDR2 (germline): MGHDK, SYGVNS. Trimming removed 3 bases at V and 5 bases at J, with 13 bases between. This CDR3 spans 14 amino acids. CDR3 protein: CASSDRVGMETQYF. The DNA of the CDR3 is TGTGCCAGCAGTGATAGGGTGGGTATGGAGACCCAGTACTTC.

The rearrangement links TRBV9 to TRBJ2-1, with 8 bases fitting TRBD2. Trimming cost V 4 bases and J 9 bases; bases outside gene matches: 15. This CDR3 is 16 amino acids long. CDR1 and CDR2 from the germline V gene are SGDLS and YYNGEE. CDR3 nucleotides: TGTGCCAGCAGCCCCCCCGGGACTAGACGTCTCGGTGAGCAGTTCTTC. Translating it yields CASSPPGTRRLGEQFF. The full variable domain, in which reference TRBV9 and TRBJ2-1 provide the parts outside the CDR3, is DSGVTQTPKHLITATGQRVTLRCSPRSGDLSVYWYQQSLDQGLQFLIQYYNGEERAKGNILERFSAQQFPDLHSELNLSSLELGDSALYFCASSPPGTRRLGEQFFGPGTRLTVL.

The genes are TRBV7-8 and TRBJ2-7, with D uncertain. Trimming stripped 5 bases from V and 5 bases from J, with 19 bases between. Germline V gene data show CDR1 as SGHVS and CDR2 as FQNEAQ. The CDR3 spans 15 residues. The CDR3 DNA follows: TGTGCCAGCAGCCTGGAGTTAATTCTTTTCCACGAGCAGTACTTC. Amino acid sequence: CASSLELILFHEQYF.

This clone was seen a single time. The rearrangement links TRBV6-1 to TRBJ2-2, with D maybe TRBD1 (6 bases). The V gene's germline CDR1 is MNHNS and CDR2 SASEGT. There are 13 residues in the CDR3. The V end was cut by 4 bases, the J end by 8 bases, with 11 bases between. CDR3 nucleotides: TGTGCCAGCAGTGCGACAGGCAGGGGGGAGCTGTTTTTT. This encodes CASSATGRGELFF.

This clone was observed a few times. V usage is TRBV5-4 and J usage is TRBJ2-1; possible D gene TRBD2, 5 bases. The V end lost 3 bases, the J end lost 0 bases, and 13 bases lay between the germline ends. The CDR3 covers 16 residues. The germline CDR1 and CDR2 sequences are SGHNT and YYREEE (reference sequence). The CDR3 spells CASSSGYALSYNEQFF. CDR3 coding DNA: TGTGCCAGCAGCTCGGGGTATGCACTCTCCTACAATGAGCAGTTCTTC. Looking up the rest from reference TRBV5-4 and TRBJ2-1 gives the full variable domain: ETGVTQSPTHLIKTRGQQVTLRCSSQSGHNTVSWYQQALGQGPQFIFQYYREEENGRGNFPPRFSGLQFPNYSSELNVNALELDDSALYLCASSSGYALSYNEQFFGPGTRLTVL.